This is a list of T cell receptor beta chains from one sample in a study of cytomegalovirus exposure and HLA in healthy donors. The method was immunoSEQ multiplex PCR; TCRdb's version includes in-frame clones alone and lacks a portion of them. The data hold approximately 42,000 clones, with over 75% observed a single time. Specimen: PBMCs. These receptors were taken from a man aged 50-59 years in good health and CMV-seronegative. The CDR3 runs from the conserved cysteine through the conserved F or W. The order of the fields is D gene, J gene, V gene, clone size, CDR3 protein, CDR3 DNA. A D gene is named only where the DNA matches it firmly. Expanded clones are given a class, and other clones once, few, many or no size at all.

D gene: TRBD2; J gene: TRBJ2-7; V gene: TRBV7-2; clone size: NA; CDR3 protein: CASSFGLAGFYEQYF; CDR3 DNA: TGTGCCAGCAGCTTTGGGCTAGCGGGTTTCTACGAGCAGTACTTC
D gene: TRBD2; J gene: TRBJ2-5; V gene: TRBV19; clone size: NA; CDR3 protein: CASRELAGGGETQYF; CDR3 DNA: TGTGCCAGTAGGGAACTAGCGGGAGGGGGAGAGACCCAGTACTTC
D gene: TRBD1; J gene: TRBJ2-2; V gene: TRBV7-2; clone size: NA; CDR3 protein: CASSLKTGAAGELFF; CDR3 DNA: TGTGCCAGCAGCTTAAAGACAGGGGCGGCCGGGGAGCTGTTTTTT
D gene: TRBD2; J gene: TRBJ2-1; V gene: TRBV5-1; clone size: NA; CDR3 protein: CASSLAGDSYNEQFF; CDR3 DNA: TGCGCCAGCAGTCTGGCGGGAGACTCCTACAATGAGCAGTTCTTC
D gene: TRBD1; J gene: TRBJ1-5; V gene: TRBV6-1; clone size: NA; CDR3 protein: CASSRGTGGDQPQHF; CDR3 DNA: TGTGCCAGCAGCCGCGGGACAGGGGGCGATCAGCCCCAGCATTTT
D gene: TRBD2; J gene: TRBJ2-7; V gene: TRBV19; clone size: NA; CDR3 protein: CASSEQLAGAGEQYF; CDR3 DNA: TGTGCCAGTAGTGAGCAACTAGCGGGAGCAGGTGAGCAGTACTTC
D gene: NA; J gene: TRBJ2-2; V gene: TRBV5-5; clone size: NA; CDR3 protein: CASSLVGYGELFF; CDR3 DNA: TGTGCCAGCAGCTTGGTCGGGTATGGGGAGCTGTTTTTT
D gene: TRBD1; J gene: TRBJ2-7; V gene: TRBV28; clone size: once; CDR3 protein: CASSLPGTGDYEQYF; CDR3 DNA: TGTGCCAGCAGTTTACCCGGGACAGGCGACTACGAGCAGTACTTC
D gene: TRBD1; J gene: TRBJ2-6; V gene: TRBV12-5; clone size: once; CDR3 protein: CASGLPIGQGAFGANVLTF; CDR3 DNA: TGTGCTAGTGGTTTGCCCATCGGACAGGGGGCTTTTGGGGCCAACGTCCTGACTTTC
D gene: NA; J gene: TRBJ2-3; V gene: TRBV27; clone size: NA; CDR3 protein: CASSIPGRGPDTQYF; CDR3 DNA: TGTGCCAGCAGTATTCCAGGGCGCGGTCCGGATACGCAGTATTTT
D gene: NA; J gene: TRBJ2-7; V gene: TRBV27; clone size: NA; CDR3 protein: CASKTRDGGIYEQYF; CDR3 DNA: TGTGCCAGCAAGACCCGGGACGGAGGGATCTACGAGCAGTACTTC
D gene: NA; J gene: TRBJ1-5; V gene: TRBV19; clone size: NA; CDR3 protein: CASSMSGWQPQHF; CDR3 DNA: TGTGCCAGTAGTATGTCAGGCTGGCAGCCCCAGCATTTT
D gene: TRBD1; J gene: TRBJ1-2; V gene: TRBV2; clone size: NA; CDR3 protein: CASIKGQGYGYTF; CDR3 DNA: TGTGCCAGCATAAAGGGACAGGGCTATGGCTACACCTTC
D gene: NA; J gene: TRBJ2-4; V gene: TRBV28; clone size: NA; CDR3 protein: CASSPSTVVAKNIQYF; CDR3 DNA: TGTGCCAGCAGTCCCTCGACAGTCGTAGCCAAAAACATTCAGTACTTC
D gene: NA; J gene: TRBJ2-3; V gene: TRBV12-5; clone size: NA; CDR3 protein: CASGLSSTDSDTQYF; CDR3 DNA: TGTGCTAGTGGTTTATCATCGACAGATTCAGATACGCAGTATTTT
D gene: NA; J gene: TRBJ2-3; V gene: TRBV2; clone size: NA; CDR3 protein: CASRRGGVADTQYF; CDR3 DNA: TGTGCCAGCAGGAGGGGCGGGGTGGCAGATACGCAGTATTTT
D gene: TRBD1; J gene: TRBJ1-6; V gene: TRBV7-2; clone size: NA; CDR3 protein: CASSIRDRNSPLHF; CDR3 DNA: TGTGCCAGCAGCATACGGGACAGGAATTCACCCCTCCACTTT
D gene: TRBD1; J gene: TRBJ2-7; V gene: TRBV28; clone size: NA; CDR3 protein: CASSFVLRVTGESYEQYF; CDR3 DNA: TGTGCCAGCAGTTTTGTTCTTAGGGTGACAGGGGAATCCTACGAGCAGTACTTC
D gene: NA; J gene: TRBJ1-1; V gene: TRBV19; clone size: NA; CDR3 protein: CASSIPGGGETEAFF; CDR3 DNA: TGTGCCAGTAGTATCCCCGGGGGGGGAGAGACTGAAGCTTTCTTT
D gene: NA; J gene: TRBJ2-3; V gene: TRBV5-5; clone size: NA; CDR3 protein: CASSSPPGTQYF; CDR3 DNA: TGTGCCAGCAGCTCCCCCCCCGGTACGCAGTATTTT
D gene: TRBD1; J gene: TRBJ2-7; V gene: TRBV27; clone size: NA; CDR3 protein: CASSETRQGRSGEQYF; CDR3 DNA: TGTGCCAGCAGTGAGACGCGACAGGGTCGCTCGGGGGAGCAGTACTTC
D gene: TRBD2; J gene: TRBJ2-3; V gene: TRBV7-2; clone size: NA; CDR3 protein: CASSLVPAGVTDTQYF; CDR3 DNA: TGTGCCAGCAGCTTAGTTCCAGCGGGGGTCACAGATACGCAGTATTTT
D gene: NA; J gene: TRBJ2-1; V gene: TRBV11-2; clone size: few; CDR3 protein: CASSRGAVAEQFF; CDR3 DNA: TGTGCCAGCAGCCGCGGTGCGGTCGCTGAGCAGTTCTTC
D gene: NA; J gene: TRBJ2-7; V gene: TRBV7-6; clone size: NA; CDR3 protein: CASSLGPGKAYEQYF; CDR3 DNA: TGTGCCAGCAGCTTAGGGCCAGGGAAGGCCTACGAGCAGTACTTC
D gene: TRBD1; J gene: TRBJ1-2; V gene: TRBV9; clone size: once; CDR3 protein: CASSVGTGGYGYTF; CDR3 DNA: TGTGCCAGCAGCGTAGGAACAGGGGGGTATGGCTACACCTTC
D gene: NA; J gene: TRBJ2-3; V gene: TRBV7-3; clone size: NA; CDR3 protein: CASSLGLDTQYF; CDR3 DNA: TGTGCCAGCAGCTTGGGACTGGATACGCAGTATTTT
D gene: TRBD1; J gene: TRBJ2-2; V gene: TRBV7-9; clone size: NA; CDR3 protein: CSSSLGTGDTGELFF; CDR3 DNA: TGTTCCAGCAGCTTAGGGACAGGGGACACCGGGGAGCTGTTTTTT
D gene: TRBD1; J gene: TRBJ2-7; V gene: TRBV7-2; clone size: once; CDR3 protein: CASSFTGVSYEQYF; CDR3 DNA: TGTGCCAGCAGCTTCACAGGGGTCTCCTACGAGCAGTACTTC
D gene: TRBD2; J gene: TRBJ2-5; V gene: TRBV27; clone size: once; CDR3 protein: CASSFRSGGPWETQYF; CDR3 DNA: TGTGCCAGCAGTTTTCGGAGCGGGGGGCCCTGGGAGACCCAGTACTTC
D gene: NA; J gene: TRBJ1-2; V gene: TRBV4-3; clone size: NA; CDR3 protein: CASSQEQGFDGYTF; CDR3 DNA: TGCGCCAGCAGCCAGGAACAGGGTTTCGATGGCTACACCTTC
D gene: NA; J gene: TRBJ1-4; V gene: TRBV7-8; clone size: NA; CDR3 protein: CASSPRLRTNEKLFF; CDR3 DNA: TGTGCCAGCAGCCCGCGTCTCAGGACTAATGAAAAACTGTTTTTT
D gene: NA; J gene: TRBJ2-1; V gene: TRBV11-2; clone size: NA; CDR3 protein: CASSIQYNEQFF; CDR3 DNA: TGTGCCAGCAGCATACAGTACAATGAGCAGTTCTTC
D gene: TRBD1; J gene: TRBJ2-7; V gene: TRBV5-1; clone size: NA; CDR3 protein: CASSWGQGVSYEQYF; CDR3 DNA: TGCGCCAGCAGCTGGGGACAGGGGGTCTCCTACGAGCAGTACTTC